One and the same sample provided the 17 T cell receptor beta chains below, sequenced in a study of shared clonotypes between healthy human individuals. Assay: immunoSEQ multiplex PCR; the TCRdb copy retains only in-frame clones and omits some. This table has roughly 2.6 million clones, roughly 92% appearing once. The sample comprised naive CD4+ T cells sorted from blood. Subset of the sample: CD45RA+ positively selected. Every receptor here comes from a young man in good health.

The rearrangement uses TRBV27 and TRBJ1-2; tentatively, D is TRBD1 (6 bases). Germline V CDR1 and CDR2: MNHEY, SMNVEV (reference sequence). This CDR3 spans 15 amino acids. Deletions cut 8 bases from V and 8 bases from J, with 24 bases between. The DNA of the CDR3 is TGTGCCAGCCATACTACATACAGGGATATGGAAGGCTACACCTTC. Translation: CASHTTYRDMEGYTF.

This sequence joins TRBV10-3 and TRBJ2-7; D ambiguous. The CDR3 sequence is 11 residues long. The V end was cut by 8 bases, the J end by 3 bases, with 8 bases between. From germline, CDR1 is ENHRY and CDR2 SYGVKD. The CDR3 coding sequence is TGTGCCATCGGAATAAACTACGAGCAGTACTTC. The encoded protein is CAIGINYEQYF.

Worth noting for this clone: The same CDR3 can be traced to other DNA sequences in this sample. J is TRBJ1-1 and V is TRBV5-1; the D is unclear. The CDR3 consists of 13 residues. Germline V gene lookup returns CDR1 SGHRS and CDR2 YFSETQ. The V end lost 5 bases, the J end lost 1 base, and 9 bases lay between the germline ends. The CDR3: CASSLRENTEAFF. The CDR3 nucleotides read TGCGCCAGCAGTCTGAGAGAGAACACTGAAGCTTTCTTT.

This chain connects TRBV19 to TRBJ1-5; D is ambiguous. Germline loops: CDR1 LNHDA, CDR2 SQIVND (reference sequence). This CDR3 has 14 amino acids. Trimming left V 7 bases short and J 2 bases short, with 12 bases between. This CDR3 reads CASNPGQGNQPQHF. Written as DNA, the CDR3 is TGTGCCAGTAATCCCGGCCAGGGCAATCAGCCCCAGCATTTT.

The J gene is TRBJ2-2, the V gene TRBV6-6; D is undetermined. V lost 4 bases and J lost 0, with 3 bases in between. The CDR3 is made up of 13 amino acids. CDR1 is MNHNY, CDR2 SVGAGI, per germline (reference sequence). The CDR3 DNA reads TGTGCCAGCAGTTGGCCGAACACCGGGGAGCTGTTTTTT. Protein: CASSWPNTGELFF.

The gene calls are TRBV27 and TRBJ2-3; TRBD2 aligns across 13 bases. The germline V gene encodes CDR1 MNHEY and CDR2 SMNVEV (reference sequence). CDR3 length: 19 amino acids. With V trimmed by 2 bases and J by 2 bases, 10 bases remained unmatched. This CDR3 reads CASSLVMTSGGYFTDTQYF. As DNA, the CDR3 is TGTGCCAGCAGTTTAGTTATGACTAGCGGGGGGTATTTCACAGATACGCAGTATTTT.

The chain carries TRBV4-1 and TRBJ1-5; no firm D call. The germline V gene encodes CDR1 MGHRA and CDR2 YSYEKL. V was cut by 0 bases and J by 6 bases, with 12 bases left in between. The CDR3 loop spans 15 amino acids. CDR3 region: CASSQDGGRSQPQHF. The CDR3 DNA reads TGCGCCAGCAGCCAAGATGGAGGGAGGAGTCAGCCCCAGCATTTT.

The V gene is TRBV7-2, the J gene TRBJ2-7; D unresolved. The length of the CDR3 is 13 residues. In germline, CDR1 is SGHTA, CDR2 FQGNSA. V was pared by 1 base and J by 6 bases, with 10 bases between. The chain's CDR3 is CASSLEGPGEQYF. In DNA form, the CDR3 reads TGTGCCAGCAGCTTAGAGGGTCCCGGCGAGCAGTACTTC.

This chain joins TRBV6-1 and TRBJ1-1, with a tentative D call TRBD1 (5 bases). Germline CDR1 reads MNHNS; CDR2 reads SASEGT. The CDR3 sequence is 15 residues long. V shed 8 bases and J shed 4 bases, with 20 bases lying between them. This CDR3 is CASQAGPGLGTEAFF. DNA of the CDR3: TGTGCCAGCCAGGCGGGGCCCGGTTTGGGCACTGAAGCTTTCTTT.

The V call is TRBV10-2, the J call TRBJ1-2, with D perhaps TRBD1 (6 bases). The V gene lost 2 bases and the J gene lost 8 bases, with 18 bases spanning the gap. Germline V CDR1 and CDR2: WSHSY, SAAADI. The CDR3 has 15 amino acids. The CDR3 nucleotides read TGCGCCAGCAGTGAGAACACAGGGTGGGCGCCAGGCTACACCTTC. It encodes CASSENTGWAPGYTF.

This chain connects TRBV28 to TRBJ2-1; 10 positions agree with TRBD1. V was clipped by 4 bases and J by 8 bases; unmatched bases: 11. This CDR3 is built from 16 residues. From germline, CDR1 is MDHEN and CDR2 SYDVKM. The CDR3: CASSSYWDRGRHEQFF. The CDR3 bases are TGTGCCAGCAGTTCGTACTGGGACAGGGGAAGGCATGAGCAGTTCTTC.

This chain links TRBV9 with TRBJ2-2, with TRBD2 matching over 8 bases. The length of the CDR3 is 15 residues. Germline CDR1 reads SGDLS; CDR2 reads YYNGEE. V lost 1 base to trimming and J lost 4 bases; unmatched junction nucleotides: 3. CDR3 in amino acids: CASSVYGGATGELFF. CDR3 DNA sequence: TGTGCCAGCAGCGTATACGGGGGGGCCACCGGGGAGCTGTTTTTT.

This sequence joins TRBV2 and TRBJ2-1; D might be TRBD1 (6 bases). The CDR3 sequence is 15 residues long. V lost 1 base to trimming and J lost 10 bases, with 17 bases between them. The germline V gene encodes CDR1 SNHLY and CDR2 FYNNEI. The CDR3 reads CASSEEGTRNSEQFF. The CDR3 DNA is TGTGCCAGCAGTGAAGAGGGGACAAGAAACAGCGAGCAGTTCTTC.

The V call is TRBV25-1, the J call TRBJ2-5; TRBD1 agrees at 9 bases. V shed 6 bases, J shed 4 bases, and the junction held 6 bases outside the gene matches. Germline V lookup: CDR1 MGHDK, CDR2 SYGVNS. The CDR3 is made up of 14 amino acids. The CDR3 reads CASSLTGGRETQYF. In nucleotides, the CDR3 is TGTGCCAGCAGCCTCACAGGGGGCCGAGAGACCCAGTACTTC.

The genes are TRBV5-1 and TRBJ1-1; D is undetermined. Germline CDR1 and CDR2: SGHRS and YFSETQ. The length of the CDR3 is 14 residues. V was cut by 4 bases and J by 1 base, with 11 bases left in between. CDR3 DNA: TGCGCCAGCAGCATACCCGGGCCGAACACTGAAGCTTTCTTT. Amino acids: CASSIPGPNTEAFF.

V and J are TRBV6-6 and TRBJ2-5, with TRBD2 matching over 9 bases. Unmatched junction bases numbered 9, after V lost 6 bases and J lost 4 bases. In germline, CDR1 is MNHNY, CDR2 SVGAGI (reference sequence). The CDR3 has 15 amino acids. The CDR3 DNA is TGTGCCAGCAGGCCTTGGACTAGCGCAGGAGAGACCCAGTACTTC. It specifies CASRPWTSAGETQYF.

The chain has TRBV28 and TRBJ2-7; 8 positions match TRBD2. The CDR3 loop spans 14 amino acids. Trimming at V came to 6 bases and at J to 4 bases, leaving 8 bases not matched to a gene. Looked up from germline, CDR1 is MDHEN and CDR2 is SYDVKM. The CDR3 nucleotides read TGTGCCAGCAGAACGGGAGGGGGGGATTACGAGCAGTACTTC. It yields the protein CASRTGGGDYEQYF.